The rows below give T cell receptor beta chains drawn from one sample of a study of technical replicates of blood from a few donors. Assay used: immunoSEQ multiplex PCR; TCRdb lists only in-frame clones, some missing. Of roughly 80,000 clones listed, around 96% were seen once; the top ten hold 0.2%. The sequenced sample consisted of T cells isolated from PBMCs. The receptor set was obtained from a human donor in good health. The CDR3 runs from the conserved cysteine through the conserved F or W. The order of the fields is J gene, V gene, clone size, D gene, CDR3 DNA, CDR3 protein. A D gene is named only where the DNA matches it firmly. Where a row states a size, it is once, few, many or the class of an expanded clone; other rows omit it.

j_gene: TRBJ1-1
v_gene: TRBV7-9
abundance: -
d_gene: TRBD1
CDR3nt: TGTGCCAGCAGCGCCGGACAGGGGTCGGGGGGAGCTTTCTTT
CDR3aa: CASSAGQGSGGAFF

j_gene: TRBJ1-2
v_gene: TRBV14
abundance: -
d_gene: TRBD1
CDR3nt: TGTGCCAGCAGCCAAGGGGGGACAGACCTACCATATGGCTACACCTTC
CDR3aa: CASSQGGTDLPYGYTF

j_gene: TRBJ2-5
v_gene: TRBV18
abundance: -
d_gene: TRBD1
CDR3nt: TGTGCCAGCTCACCAGGACAGGGGCGGGAGACCCAGTACTTC
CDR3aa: CASSPGQGRETQYF

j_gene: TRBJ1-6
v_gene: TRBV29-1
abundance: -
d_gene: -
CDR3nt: TGCAGCGTTTGGGGGACTCCGGTTTCACCCCTCCACTTT
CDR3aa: CSVWGTPVSPLHF

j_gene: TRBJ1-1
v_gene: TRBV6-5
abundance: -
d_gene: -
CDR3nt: TGTGCCAGCAGTTACTCAACACAGTTAAACACTGAAGCTTTCTTT
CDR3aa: CASSYSTQLNTEAFF

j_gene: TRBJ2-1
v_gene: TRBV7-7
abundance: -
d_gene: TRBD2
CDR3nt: TGTGCCAGCAGCTTAAGGTTCCTAGCGGGAGGAGTCGATGAGCAGTTCTTC
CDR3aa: CASSLRFLAGGVDEQFF

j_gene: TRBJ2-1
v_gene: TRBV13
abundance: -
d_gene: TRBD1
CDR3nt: TGTGCCAGCAGCCAAGGGACAGGGACTTACAATGAGCAGTTCTTC
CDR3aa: CASSQGTGTYNEQFF

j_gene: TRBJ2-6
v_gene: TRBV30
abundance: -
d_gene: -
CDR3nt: TGTGCCTGGCAAAACAGGTTTGGGGCCAACGTCCTGACTTTC
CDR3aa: CAWQNRFGANVLTF

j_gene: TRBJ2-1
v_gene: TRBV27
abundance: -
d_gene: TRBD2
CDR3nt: TGTGCCAGCAGGGACACTAGCGGGAGAAATGAGCAGTTCTTC
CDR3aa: CASRDTSGRNEQFF

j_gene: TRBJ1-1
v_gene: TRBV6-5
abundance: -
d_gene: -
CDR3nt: TGTGCCAGCAGTCCTTCCCCCCGGGGATTTGAAGCTTTCTTT
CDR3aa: CASSPSPRGFEAFF

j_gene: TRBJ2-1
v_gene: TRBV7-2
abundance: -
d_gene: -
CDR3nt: TGTGCCAGCAGCTTAGTGTTAGAGCAGTTCTTC
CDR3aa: CASSLVLEQFF

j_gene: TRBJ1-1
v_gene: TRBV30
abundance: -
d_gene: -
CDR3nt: TGTGCCTGGAAGTACGGGGTGACGAACACTGAAGCTTTCTTT
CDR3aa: CAWKYGVTNTEAFF

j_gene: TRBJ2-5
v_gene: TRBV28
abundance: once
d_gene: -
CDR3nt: TGTGCCAGCAGTTTACAGGGTTCCGAGACCCAGTACTTC
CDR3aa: CASSLQGSETQYF

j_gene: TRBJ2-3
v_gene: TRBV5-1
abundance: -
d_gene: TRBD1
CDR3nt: TGCGCCAGCAGGGACAGGGAAATGGATACGCAGTATTTT
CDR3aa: CASRDREMDTQYF

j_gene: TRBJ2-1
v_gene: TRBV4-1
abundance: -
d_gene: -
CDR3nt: TGCGCCAGCAGCTTATCCCCCTTCCTAGATGAGCAGTTCTTC
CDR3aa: CASSLSPFLDEQFF

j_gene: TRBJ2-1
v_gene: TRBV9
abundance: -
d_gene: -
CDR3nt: TGTGCCAGCAGCCTCCAGGGTGCGAATGAGCAGTTCTTC
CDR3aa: CASSLQGANEQFF

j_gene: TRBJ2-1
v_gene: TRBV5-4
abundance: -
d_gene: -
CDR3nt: TGTGCCAGCAGCGTGACATACAATGAGCAGTTCTTC
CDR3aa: CASSVTYNEQFF

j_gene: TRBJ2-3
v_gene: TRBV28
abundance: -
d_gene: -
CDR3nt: TGTGCCAGCAGTTTCCCAGGCACAGATACGCAGTATTTT
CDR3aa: CASSFPGTDTQYF

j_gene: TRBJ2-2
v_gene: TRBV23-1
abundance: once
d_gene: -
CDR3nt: TGCGCCAGCAGCCGACAGTCTCCCGGTCGACAAAACACCGGGGAGCTGTTTTTT
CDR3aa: CASSRQSPGRQNTGELFF

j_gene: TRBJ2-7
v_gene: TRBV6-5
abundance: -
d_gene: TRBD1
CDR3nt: TGTGCCAGCAGCCTCCTCGCGACAGGGGTGGCCGAGCAGTACTTC
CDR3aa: CASSLLATGVAEQYF

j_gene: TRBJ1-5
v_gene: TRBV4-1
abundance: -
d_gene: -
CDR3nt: TGCGCCAGCAGCCAGTCGACGTGGGGGGAGTTTCAGCCCCAGCATTTT
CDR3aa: CASSQSTWGEFQPQHF

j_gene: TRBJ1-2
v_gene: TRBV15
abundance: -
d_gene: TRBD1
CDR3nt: TGTGCCACCAGCAGATCCATAGGGGACAGGGGTGGCTACACCTTC
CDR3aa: CATSRSIGDRGGYTF

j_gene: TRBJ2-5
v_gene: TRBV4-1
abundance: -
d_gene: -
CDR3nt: TGCGCCAGCAGCCAAGGGGGCGGAGCCCAAGAGACCCAGTACTTC
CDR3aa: CASSQGGGAQETQYF

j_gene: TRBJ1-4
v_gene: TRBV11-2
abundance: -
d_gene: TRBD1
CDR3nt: TGTGCCAGCAGCTTAGATTGGTGGGGACAGGAATCAACTAATGAAAAACTGTTTTTT
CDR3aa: CASSLDWWGQESTNEKLFF

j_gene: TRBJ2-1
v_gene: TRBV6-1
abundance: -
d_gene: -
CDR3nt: TGTGCCAGCAGTGCATCAGATTACAATGAGCAGTTCTTC
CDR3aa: CASSASDYNEQFF

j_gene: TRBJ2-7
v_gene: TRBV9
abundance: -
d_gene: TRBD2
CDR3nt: TGTGCCAGCAGCCTGGGACTAGCGGGGACCTACGAGCAGTACTTC
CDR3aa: CASSLGLAGTYEQYF

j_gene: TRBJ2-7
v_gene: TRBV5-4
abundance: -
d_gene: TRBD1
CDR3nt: TGTGCCAGCAGCTCGGGACAGGGTATCTACGAGCAGTACTTC
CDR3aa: CASSSGQGIYEQYF

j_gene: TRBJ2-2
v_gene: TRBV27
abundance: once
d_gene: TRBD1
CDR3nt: TGTGCCAGCAGTCTTAACTACCTCACGGGGACAGCCGGGGAGCTGTTTTTT
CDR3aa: CASSLNYLTGTAGELFF

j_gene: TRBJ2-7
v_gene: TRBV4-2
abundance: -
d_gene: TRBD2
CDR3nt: TGTGCCAGCAGCCAAGAGGATAGCGGGATCAACTACGAGCAGTACTTC
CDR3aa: CASSQEDSGINYEQYF

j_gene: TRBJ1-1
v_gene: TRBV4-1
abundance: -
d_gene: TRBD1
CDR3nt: TGCGCCAGCCGACCACCGGGACAGATTTTAGGGATTGAAGCTTTCTTT
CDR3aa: CASRPPGQILGIEAFF

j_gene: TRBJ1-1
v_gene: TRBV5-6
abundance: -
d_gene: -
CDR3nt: TGTGCCAGCAGCTTGGTCGCGGGTATCACTGAAGCTTTCTTT
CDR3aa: CASSLVAGITEAFF

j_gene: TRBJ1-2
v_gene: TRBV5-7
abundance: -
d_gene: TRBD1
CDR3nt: TGTGCCAGCAGCTCTTCCAGGGGGCTGATGCAGACTGGCTATGGCTACACCTTC
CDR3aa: CASSSSRGLMQTGYGYTF

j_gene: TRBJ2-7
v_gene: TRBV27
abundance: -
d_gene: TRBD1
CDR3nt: TGTGCCAGCAGTTCCCCCGGGACAGGCACCTACGAGCAGTACTTC
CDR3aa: CASSSPGTGTYEQYF

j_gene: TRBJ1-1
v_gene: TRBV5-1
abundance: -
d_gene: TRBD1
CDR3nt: TGCGCCAGCAGCATGACAGGGCGGACGAACACTGAAGCTTTCTTT
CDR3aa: CASSMTGRTNTEAFF

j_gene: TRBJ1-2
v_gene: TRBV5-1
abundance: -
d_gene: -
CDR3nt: TGCGCCAGCAGCTTGGTTCCGCAATTGGAGGCGGGCTACACCTTC
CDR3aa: CASSLVPQLEAGYTF

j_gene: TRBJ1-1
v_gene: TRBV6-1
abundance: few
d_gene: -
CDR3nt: TGTGCCAGCAGTGCATATTCAGGGGCCGATGAAGCTTTCTTT
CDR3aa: CASSAYSGADEAFF